This T cell receptor (beta chain) was sequenced for a study of blood T cell repertoires in COVID-19. Study information: Material from acute and convalescent COVID-19 was sourced from the United States, Italy and Spain. Sample material is recorded as cDNA or gDNA derived from T cells, B-cell-depleted T cells, or PBMCs.

This clone was seen more than once but under ten times. Study processing details: Researchers report that nucleated cell counts were estimated from reference gene primer amplification. The assay was immunoSEQ multiplex PCR, and TCRdb's table has in-frame clones only and misses some. The V and J calls and clone size come from that table; D and trimming were worked out from the DNA. The table records some 93,000 clones, roughly 85% of them present only once. The germline V gene encodes CDR1 MGHRA and CDR2 YSYEKL. The CDR3 has 16 amino acids. Trimming took off 1 base at V and 5 bases at J, with 16 bases between the two ends.

J is TRBJ2-3 and V is TRBV4-1; D might be TRBD1 (5 bases). Input material: peripheral blood. The sequence was collected from a man aged 60-69 years with acute or convalescent COVID-19. CDR3 amino acids: CASSQVLSIQGDTQYF. The CDR3 nucleotides are TGCGCCAGCAGCCAAGTTCTGTCGATCCAGGGAGATACGCAGTATTTT.